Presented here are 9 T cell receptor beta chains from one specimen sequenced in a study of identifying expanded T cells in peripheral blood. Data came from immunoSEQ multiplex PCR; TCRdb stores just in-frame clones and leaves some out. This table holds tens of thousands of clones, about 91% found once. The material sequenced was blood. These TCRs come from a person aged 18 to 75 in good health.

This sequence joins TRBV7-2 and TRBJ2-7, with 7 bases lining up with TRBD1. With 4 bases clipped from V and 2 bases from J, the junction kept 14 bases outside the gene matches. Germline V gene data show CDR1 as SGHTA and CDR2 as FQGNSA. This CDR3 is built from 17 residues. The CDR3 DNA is TGTGCCAGCAGCTACTCGCAGACAGGGATCATCCCCTACGAGCAGTACTTC. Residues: CASSYSQTGIIPYEQYF. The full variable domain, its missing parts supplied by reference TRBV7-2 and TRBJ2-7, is GAGVSQSPSNKVTEKGKDVELRCDPISGHTALYWYRQSLGQGLEFLIYFQGNSAPDKSGLPSDRFSAERTGGSVSTLTIQRTQQEDSAVYLCASSYSQTGIIPYEQYFGPGTRLTVT.

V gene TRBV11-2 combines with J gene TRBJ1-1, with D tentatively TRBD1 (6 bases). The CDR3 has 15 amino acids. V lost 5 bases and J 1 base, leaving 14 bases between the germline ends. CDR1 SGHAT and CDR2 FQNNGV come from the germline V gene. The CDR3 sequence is CASSPREGGNTEAFF. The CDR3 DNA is TGTGCCAGCAGCCCCAGGGAAGGGGGGAACACTGAAGCTTTCTTT.

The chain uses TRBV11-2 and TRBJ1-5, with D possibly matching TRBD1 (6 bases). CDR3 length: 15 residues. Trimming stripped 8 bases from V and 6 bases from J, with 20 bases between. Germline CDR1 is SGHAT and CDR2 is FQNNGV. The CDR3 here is CASAQTGGSLQPQHF. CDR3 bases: TGTGCCAGCGCACAGACAGGTGGATCCCTTCAGCCCCAGCATTTT.

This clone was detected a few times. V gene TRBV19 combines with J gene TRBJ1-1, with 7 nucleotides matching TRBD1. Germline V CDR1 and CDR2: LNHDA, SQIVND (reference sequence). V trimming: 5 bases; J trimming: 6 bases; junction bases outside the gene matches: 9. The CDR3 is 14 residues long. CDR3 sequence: CASSRPDRDPEAFF. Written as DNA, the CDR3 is TGTGCCAGTAGTCGTCCTGACAGGGACCCTGAAGCTTTCTTT.

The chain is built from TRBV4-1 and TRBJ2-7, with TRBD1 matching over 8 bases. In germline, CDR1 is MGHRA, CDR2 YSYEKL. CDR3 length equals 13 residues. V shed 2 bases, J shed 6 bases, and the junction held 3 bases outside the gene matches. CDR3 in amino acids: CASSQQGAREQYF. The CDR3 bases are TGCGCCAGCAGCCAACAGGGGGCCCGCGAGCAGTACTTC.

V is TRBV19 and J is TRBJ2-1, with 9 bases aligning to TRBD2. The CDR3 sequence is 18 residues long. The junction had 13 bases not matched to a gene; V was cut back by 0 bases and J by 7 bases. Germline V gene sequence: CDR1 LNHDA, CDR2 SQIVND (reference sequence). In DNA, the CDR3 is TGTGCCAGTAGTATAGATCGTCGGGCTAGCGGGAAGTTTAATGAGCAGTTCTTC. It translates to CASSIDRRASGKFNEQFF.

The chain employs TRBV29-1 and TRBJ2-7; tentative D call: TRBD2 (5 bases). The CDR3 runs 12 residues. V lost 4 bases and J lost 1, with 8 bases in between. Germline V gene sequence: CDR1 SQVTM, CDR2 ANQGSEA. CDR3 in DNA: TGCAGCGTTGCTCGGACTTCCTACGAGCAGTACTTC. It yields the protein CSVARTSYEQYF.

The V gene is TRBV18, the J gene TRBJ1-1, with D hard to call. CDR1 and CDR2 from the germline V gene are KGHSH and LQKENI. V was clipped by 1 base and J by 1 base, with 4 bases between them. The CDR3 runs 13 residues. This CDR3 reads CASSPLPNTEAFF. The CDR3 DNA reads TGTGCCAGCTCACCACTACCGAACACTGAAGCTTTCTTT. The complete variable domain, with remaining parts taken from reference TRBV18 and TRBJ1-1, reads NAGVMQNPRHLVRRRGQEARLRCSPMKGHSHVYWYRQLPEEGLKFMVYLQKENIIDESGMPKERFSAEFPKEGPSILRIQQVVRGDSAAYFCASSPLPNTEAFFGQGTRLTVV.

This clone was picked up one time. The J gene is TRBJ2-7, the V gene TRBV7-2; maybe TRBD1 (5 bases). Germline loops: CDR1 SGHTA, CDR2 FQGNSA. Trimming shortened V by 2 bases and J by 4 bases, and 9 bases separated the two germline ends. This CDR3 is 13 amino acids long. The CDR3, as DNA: TGTGCCAGCAGCTTATTGCAGGGATACGAGCAGTACTTC. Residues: CASSLLQGYEQYF.